This TCR beta chain was recorded in a study of blood T cells in healthy people across ages. Overall study findings and caveats: More naive CD4+ cells and higher diversity marked long-lived donors relative to aged donors. Per million T cells, the diversity of TCR beta decreased roughly linearly as age advanced.

Trimming cost V 0 bases and J 5 bases; bases outside gene matches: 7. Germline CDR1 reads SGDLS; CDR2 reads YYNGEE. This CDR3 contains 16 residues. Comments on this clonotype: The target antigen is unknown.

A J-beta primer mix and a sample-barcoded 5' primer were used in a second PCR of about 6 to 12 cycles. Tags on each cDNA molecule came from a template-switch adaptor with 12 random nucleotides. A single record per CDR3 protein comes from TCRdb applying MiXCR to the 5' RACE reads. Among 800,000 to 950,000 distinct CDR3 sequences listed, around 46% were seen once. The V gene is TRBV9, the J gene TRBJ2-3; 9 bases are a match to TRBD2. Sequenced material: blood. The receptor was derived from a man aged 25-45 years in good health. The CDR3: CASSVAPSGEGDTQYF. The DNA of the CDR3 is TGTGCCAGCAGCGTAGCGCCTAGCGGGGAGGGAGATACGCAGTATTTT.